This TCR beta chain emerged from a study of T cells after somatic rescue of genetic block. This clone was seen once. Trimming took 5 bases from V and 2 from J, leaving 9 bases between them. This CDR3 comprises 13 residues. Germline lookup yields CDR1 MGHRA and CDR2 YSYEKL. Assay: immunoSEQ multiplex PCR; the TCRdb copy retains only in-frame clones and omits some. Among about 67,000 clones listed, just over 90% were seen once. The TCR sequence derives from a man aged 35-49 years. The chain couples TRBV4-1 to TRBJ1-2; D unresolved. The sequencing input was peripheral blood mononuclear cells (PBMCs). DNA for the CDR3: TGCGCCAGCAGCGGCCACGCAAACTATGGCTACACCTTC. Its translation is CASSGHANYGYTF.